This paragraph covers one T cell receptor beta chain sequence. The antigen is not known. This specimen comes from a study of cytomegalovirus exposure and HLA in healthy donors. Study-wide results and limits: As confirmed in vitro, a few CMV-associated chains were specific for CMV antigens. The tendency of first-cohort TCR clusters to co-occur in the 130 or so validation repertoires was identified by a subsequent analysis. TCR sequences were mostly rare, though some public TCRs occurred in many donors.

The approximately 120-subject validation cohort, separate from the roughly 670-subject first cohort, included the donors. This CDR3 is 15 amino acids long. V dropped 5 bases and J dropped 2; count of bases not matched to a gene: 11. Germline CDR1 and CDR2: GTSNPN and SVGIG (reference sequence). The protocol was immunoSEQ multiplex PCR, while the TCRdb copy is restricted to in-frame clones and leaves out a portion. The table shows 200,000 to 250,000 clones, with approximately 90% occurring only once. The chain couples TRBV30 to TRBJ2-5; 7 nucleotides agree with TRBD2. Sequences were obtained from PBMCs. The TCR originated in a woman under 30 in good health and CMV-seronegative. The CDR3 loop is CAWGVSGARQETQYF. The CDR3 DNA reads TGTGCCTGGGGAGTCAGCGGGGCCCGGCAAGAGACCCAGTACTTC.